This record looks at one T cell receptor beta chain sequence and its context. The antigen remains unidentified. The data originate from a study of Graves' ophthalmopathy and Graves' hyperthyroidism. The germline V gene has CDR1 ENHRY and CDR2 SYGVKD. This CDR3 is 15 amino acids long. V lost 0 bases, J lost 8 bases, and 6 bases stayed unmatched. Whole-study results and caveats: Progression of ophthalmopathy was predicted by the model with more than 70% sensitivity and roughly 78% specificity. A model of 13 signatures distinguished ophthalmopathy from stable hyperthyroidism at approximately 90% sensitivity and 81.08% specificity. Blood also held most thyroid clonotypes expanded above 0.001 frequency.

A diagnosis was made from clinical symptoms together with serum thyroxine, TRAb, thyroid ultrasound and orbital computed tomography. Beta-chain TCR CDR3 regions were amplified from RNA transcripts. After a first-round RT-PCR with HTBI primers, a second-round multiplex PCR was run. TCRdb redid the calling of the multiplex PCR reads with MiXCR, one entry per CDR3 protein. The data contain about 740,000 distinct CDR3 sequences, 35% to 50% of them singletons. The rearrangement uses TRBV10-3 and TRBJ1-4; 7 bases map to TRBD1. The source material was peripheral blood. This receptor was obtained from an adult man with Graves' ophthalmopathy. The CDR3, as DNA: TGTGCCATCAGTGAGTCGTTGCAGGGGGGCGAAAAACTGTTTTTT. Translating gives CAISESLQGGEKLFF.